Below, 9 T cell receptor beta chains from the same sample are listed, as sequenced in a study of OX40 agonist ivuxolimab in advanced cancers. Data came from immunoSEQ multiplex PCR; TCRdb stores just in-frame clones and leaves some out. The sample has tens of thousands of clones, roughly 73% seen once. The sample consisted of CD4+ or CD8+ T cells sorted from blood, taken in a trial of the OX40 agonist ivuxolimab. These receptors all stem from an adult with an advanced solid tumor such as melanoma, head and neck, liver or kidney cancer.

The gene calls are TRBV4-2 and TRBJ2-1, with D unclear. The CDR3 length is 14 residues. V was pared by 4 bases and J by 5 bases, with 12 bases between. The V gene's germline CDR1 is LGHNA and CDR2 YNFKEQ. The CDR3 reads CASSLDRPDNEQFF. The CDR3 bases are TGTGCCAGCAGCCTTGACCGGCCTGACAATGAGCAGTTCTTC.

V is TRBV13 and J is TRBJ2-7, with TRBD1 matching 7 bases. CDR3 length: 15 amino acids. With 8 bases clipped from V and 2 bases from J, the junction kept 12 bases outside the gene matches. CDR1 and CDR2 from the germline V gene are PRHDT and FYEKMQ (reference sequence). CDR3 sequence reads: CASAREGQGAYEQYF. CDR3 DNA sequence: TGTGCCAGCGCCCGTGAGGGTCAGGGGGCCTACGAGCAGTACTTC.

This chain joins TRBV11-1 and TRBJ2-1; a possible D gene is TRBD1 (6 bases). Germline V gene lookup returns CDR1 SGHAT and CDR2 FQDESV (reference sequence). V lost 6 bases to trimming and J lost 6 bases, with 18 bases between them. The CDR3 contains 15 residues. CDR3 amino acids: CASSILGAQGNEQFF. CDR3 in DNA: TGTGCCAGCAGTATACTGGGGGCGCAAGGCAATGAGCAGTTCTTC.

This clone has only a few counts. The rearrangement joins TRBV6-5 to TRBJ2-7; either TRBD1 or TRBD2 may supply D (5 bases each). CDR1 and CDR2 from the germline V gene are MNHEY and SVGAGI. The CDR3 has 13 amino acids. V was shortened by 0 bases and J by 6 bases, with 9 bases between the two germline ends. CDR3 residues: CASSYSGALEQYF. The CDR3 coding sequence is TGTGCCAGCAGTTACTCCGGGGCCCTCGAGCAGTACTTC.

This chain's CDR3 is CASSLMENTGELFF. The DNA of the CDR3 is TGTGCCAGCAGCTTAATGGAGAACACCGGGGAGCTGTTTTTT. The chain carries TRBV7-9 and TRBJ2-2, with unresolved D. Germline assignment: CDR1 SEHNR and CDR2 FQNEAQ (reference sequence). Trimming removed 2 bases from V and 1 base from J, with 5 bases in between. The length of the CDR3 is 14 residues.

J is TRBJ2-3 and V is TRBV19; D may be TRBD1 (7 bases). CDR3 length: 16 residues. Germline CDR1 reads LNHDA; CDR2 reads SQIVND (reference sequence). Trimming took 5 bases from V and 2 from J, leaving 17 bases between them. The CDR3 region has the DNA TGTGCCAGTAGTCGCGGGACAGTGAAGAACACAGATACGCAGTATTTT. Its protein product is CASSRGTVKNTDTQYF.

The genes are TRBV6-5 and TRBJ1-2, with 7 bases identical to TRBD1. Germline CDR1 reads MNHEY; CDR2 reads SVGAGI. The CDR3 is 16 residues long. V was clipped by 0 bases and J by 5 bases; unmatched bases: 9. CDR3 residues: CASSYSGGQVEYGYTF. The CDR3 DNA sequence: TGTGCCAGCAGTTACTCCGGTGGACAGGTTGAATATGGCTACACCTTC.

The chain joins TRBV27 to TRBJ2-7; weak D call: TRBD2 (5 bases). The germline V gene encodes CDR1 MNHEY and CDR2 SMNVEV (reference sequence). This CDR3 spans 17 amino acids. V dropped 6 bases and J dropped 1 base, with 22 bases sitting between them. The CDR3 coding sequence is TGTGCCAGCAGCCCCTCCGGACTCCCGATAACTTCCTACGAGCAGTACTTC. Protein product: CASSPSGLPITSYEQYF.

CDR3 coding DNA: TGTGCCAGCAGTTTGATAATGACAGGGGTAGACACTGAAGCTTTCTTT. This codes for CASSLIMTGVDTEAFF. J is TRBJ1-1 and V is TRBV28; TRBD1 matches 8 bases. Per germline, CDR1 MDHEN and CDR2 SYDVKM. This CDR3 spans 16 amino acids. The trim removed 3 bases at V and 3 bases at J, leaving 9 bases unmatched.